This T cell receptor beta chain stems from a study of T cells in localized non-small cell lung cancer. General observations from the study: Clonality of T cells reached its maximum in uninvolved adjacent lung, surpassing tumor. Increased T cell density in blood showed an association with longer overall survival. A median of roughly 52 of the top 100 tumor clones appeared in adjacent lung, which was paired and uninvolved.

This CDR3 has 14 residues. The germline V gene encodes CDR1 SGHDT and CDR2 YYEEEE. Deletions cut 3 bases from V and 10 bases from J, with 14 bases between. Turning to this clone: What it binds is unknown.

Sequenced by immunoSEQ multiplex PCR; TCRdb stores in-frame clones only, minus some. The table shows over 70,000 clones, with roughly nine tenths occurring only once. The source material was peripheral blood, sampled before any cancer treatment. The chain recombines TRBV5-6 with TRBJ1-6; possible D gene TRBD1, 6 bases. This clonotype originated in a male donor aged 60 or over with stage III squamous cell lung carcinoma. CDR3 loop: CASSSQGTESPLHF. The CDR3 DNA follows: TGTGCCAGCAGCTCGCAGGGGACCGAATCACCCCTCCACTTT.